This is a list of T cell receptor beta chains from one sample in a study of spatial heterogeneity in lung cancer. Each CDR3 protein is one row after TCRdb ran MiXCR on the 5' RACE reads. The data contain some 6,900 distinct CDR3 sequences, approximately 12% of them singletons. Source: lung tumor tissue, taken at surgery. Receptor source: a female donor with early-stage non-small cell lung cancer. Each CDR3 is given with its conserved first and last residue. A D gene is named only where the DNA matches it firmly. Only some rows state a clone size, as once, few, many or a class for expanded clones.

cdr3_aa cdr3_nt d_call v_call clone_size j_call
CAISDGQGGNQPQHF TGTGCCATCAGTGACGGACAGGGTGGCAATCAGCCCCAGCATTTT TRBD1 TRBV10-3 large TRBJ1-5
CAISESHGGNQPQHF TGTGCCATCAGTGAGTCACACGGGGGAAATCAGCCCCAGCATTTT - TRBV10-3 few TRBJ1-5
CASSLAQNTEAFF TGTGCCAGCAGCTTAGCCCAGAACACTGAAGCTTTCTTT - TRBV7-2 - TRBJ1-1
CASSRGPNEKLFF TGTGCCAGCAGTCGTGGACCCAATGAAAAACTGTTTTTT - TRBV7-9 - TRBJ1-4
CASSLVAGVRETQYF TGTGCCAGCAGCTTGGTAGCGGGGGTTCGGGAGACCCAGTACTTC TRBD2 TRBV5-4 few TRBJ2-5
CASSLATGWGNTIYF TGTGCCAGCAGCTTAGCCACGGGGTGGGGAAACACCATATATTTT - TRBV7-2 few TRBJ1-3
CASSLAVGSTDTQYF TGCGCCAGCAGCTTGGCAGTCGGAAGCACAGATACGCAGTATTTT - TRBV5-1 few TRBJ2-3
CASSFPGGYGYTF TGTGCCAGCAGTTTCCCAGGGGGCTATGGCTACACCTTC TRBD1 TRBV28 many TRBJ1-2
CASSPRQGGRQPQHF TGTGCCAGCAGCCCCCGTCAAGGGGGCCGACAGCCCCAGCATTTT TRBD1 TRBV11-2 few TRBJ1-5
CASSLRQKAFF TGTGCCAGCAGTCTAAGACAGAAAGCTTTCTTT - TRBV28 - TRBJ1-1
CASSLATNYGYTF TGTGCCAGCAGTTTAGCTACCAACTATGGCTACACCTTC - TRBV28 many TRBJ1-2
CASSLWGLAQHF TGTGCCAGCAGTTTATGGGGTTTGGCCCAGCATTTT - TRBV28 - TRBJ1-5
CASNPYPVETQYF TGTGCCAGCAACCCCTACCCCGTCGAGACCCAGTACTTC - TRBV7-2 - TRBJ2-5
CASTGSGTAQETQYF TGCGCCAGCACGGGGAGCGGGACCGCCCAAGAGACCCAGTACTTC TRBD2 TRBV5-1 - TRBJ2-5
CSARVVRRETQYF TGCAGTGCTAGAGTGGTCAGGAGAGAGACCCAGTACTTC - TRBV20-1 few TRBJ2-5
CASSTQGGNTGELFF TGTGCCAGCAGTACCCAGGGGGGGAACACCGGGGAGCTGTTTTTT - TRBV2 - TRBJ2-2
CASGSHSHLGYTF TGTGCCAGCGGCAGTCACTCTCATCTTGGCTACACCTTC - TRBV28 - TRBJ1-2
CAAQQVSSGNTIYF TGTGCCGCACAACAGGTTTCCTCTGGAAACACCATATATTTT - TRBV6-1 - TRBJ1-3
CASIFRQTNYEQYF TGTGCCAGCATTTTCCGACAGACTAATTACGAGCAGTACTTC - TRBV2 few TRBJ2-7
CASSYGLTQYF TGTGCCAGCAGTTACGGGCTTACGCAGTATTTT - TRBV6-2/TRBV6-3 - TRBJ2-3
CSPPFTASGGASTDTQYF TGCAGCCCCCCCTTTACGGCTAGCGGGGGGGCCAGCACAGATACGCAGTATTTT TRBD2 TRBV29-1 few TRBJ2-3
CASSLGWGLSTDTQYF TGTGCCAGCAGCTTAGGTTGGGGATTGAGCACAGATACGCAGTATTTT - TRBV7-2 few TRBJ2-3
CASSSRRTGTEAFF TGTGCCAGCAGTTCGCGGCGTACCGGGACAGAAGCTTTCTTT - TRBV7-3 many TRBJ1-1
CASSRSQGATLNTGELFF TGTGCCAGCAGCCGATCGCAGGGGGCTACGCTTAACACCGGGGAGCTGTTTTTT TRBD1 TRBV11-2 - TRBJ2-2
CASSQDWGFDTGELFF TGTGCCAGCAGCCAAGATTGGGGGTTCGACACCGGGGAGCTGTTTTTT - TRBV3-1 few TRBJ2-2
CASSPEYEQYF TGTGCCAGCAGCCCTGAATACGAGCAGTACTTC - TRBV7-2 - TRBJ2-7